This T cell receptor beta chain was identified during a study of molecular identifiers for immune sequencing clone quantification. Study-level points and caveats: Clone sizes could be underestimated for highly expanded clones when identical TCR molecules share a barcode. Effector cells kept over 98% of their molecules in clones above 20 RNA copies, while naive cells kept under 1% there.

The naive CD8 libraries originated from between roughly 19,000 and 1,100,000 sorted cells and drew on 10%, 30% or 50% RNA. Sorting defined naive CD8 T cells as CD8+CD4-CCR7+CD45RA+. The CDR3 sequence is 13 residues long. Germline V gene data show CDR1 as MNHEY and CDR2 as SVGAGI. MiXCR, applied by TCRdb to the PCR reads, yields one record per CDR3 protein. The data show 490,000 or so distinct CDR3 sequences, about a fifth seen once. Comments on this clonotype: Its antigen is currently unknown. This may be a read error, as it is one base from a much larger clone.

The receptor was isolated from a human donor in good health. Some libraries in this study had Jurkat cell RNA spiked in. The sequenced sample was naive CD8+ T cells from blood, with Jurkat cell RNA spiked in. The subset: FACS-sorted CD8+CD4-CCR7+CD45RA+ naive T cells. V is TRBV6-5 and J is TRBJ2-3; D remains unclear. The CDR3 bases are TGTGCCAGCGGTTACTCGCAACCAGATACGCAGTATTTT. Protein product: CASGYSQPDTQYF.